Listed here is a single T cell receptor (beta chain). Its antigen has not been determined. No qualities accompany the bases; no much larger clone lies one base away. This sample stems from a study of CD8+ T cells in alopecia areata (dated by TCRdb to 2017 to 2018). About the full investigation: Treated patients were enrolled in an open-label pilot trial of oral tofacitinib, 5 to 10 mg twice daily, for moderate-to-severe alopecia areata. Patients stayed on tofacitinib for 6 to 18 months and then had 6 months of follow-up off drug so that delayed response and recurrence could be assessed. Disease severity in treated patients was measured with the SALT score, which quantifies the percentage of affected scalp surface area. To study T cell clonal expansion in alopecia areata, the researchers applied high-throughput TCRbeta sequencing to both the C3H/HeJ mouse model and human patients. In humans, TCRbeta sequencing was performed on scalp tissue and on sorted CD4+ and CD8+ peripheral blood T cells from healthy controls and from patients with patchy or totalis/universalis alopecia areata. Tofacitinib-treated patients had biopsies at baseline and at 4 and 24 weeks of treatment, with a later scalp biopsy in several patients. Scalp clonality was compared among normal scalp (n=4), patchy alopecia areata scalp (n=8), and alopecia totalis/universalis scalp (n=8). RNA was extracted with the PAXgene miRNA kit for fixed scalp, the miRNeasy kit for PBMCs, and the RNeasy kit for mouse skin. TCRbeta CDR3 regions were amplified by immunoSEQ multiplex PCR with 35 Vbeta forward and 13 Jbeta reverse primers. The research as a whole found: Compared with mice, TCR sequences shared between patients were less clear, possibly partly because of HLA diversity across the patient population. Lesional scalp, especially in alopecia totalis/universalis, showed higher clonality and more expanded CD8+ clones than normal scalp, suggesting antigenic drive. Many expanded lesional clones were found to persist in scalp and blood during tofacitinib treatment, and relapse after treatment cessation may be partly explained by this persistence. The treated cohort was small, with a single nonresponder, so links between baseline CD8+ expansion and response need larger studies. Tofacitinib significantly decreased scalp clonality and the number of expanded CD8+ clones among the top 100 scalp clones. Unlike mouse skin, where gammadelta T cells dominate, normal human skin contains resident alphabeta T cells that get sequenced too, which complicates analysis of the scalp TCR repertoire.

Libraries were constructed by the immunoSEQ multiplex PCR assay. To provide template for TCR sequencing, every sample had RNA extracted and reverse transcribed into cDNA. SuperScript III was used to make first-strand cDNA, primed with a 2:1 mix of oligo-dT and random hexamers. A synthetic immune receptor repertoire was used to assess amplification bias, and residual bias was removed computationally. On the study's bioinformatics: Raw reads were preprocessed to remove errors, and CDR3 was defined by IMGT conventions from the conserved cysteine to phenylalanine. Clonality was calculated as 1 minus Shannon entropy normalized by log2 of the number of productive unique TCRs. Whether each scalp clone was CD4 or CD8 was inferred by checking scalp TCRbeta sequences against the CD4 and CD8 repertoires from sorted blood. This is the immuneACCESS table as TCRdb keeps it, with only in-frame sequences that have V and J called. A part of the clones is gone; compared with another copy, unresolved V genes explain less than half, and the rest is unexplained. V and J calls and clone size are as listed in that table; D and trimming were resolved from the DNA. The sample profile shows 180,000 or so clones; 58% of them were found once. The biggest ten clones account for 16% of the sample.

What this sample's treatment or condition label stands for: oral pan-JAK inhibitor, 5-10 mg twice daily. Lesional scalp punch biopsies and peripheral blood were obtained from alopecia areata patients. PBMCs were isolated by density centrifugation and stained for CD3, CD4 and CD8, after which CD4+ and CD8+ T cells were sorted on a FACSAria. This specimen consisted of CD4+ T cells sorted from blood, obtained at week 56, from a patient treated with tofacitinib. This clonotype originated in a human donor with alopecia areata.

For the CDR3, the sequence is CAWSQGLVEKLFF. At the DNA level, the sequence is TGTGCCTGGAGTCAGGGGCTGGTTGAAAAACTGTTTTTT. The chain was built from TRBV30 and TRBJ1-4; tentative D gene TRBD1, with 6 bases matching. V is shortened by 2 bases, J by 7 bases, and the region joining them spans 11 bases. Including cysteine and phenylalanine, the CDR3 has 13 amino acids. This entry keeps only the CDR3 DNA: 39 bases, framed from base 1. The germline V gene (reference sequence) sets CDR1 to GTSNPN and CDR2 to SVGIG.